Listed below are T cell receptor beta chains from one sample, sequenced in a study of blood T cell repertoires in COVID-19. Data came from immunoSEQ multiplex PCR; TCRdb stores just in-frame clones and leaves some out. The sample has 50,000 or so clones, over 70% seen once. The sample was peripheral blood. These receptors all stem from a man in his 70s with acute or convalescent COVID-19. The CDR3 runs from the conserved cysteine through the conserved F or W. A D gene is named only where the DNA matches it firmly. For some rows the clone size is stated as once, few or many, or as a class when expanded; others skip it.

size,D,V,J,CDR3,DNA
few,.,TRBV19,TRBJ1-2,CASSTRSYGYTF,TGTGCCAGTAGTACGCGCTCTTATGGCTACACCTTC
.,.,TRBV5-1,TRBJ1-4,CASSLEGRKGEKLFF,TGCGCCAGCAGCTTGGAGGGCCGAAAGGGGGAAAAACTGTTTTTT
.,TRBD1,TRBV6-2/TRBV6-3,TRBJ1-2,CASSAGTGPTNGYTF,TGTGCCAGCAGTGCGGGGACAGGGCCAACCAATGGCTACACCTTC
.,TRBD1,TRBV18,TRBJ2-7,CASSPDRGVNEQYF,TGTGCCAGCTCACCCGACAGGGGGGTCAACGAGCAGTACTTC
.,.,TRBV11-2,TRBJ2-3,CASSLDPRQVQYF,TGTGCCAGCAGCTTAGATCCGAGACAGGTCCAGTATTTT
.,.,TRBV30,TRBJ1-4,CAWSDQGGLFF,TGTGCCTGGAGTGACCAGGGCGGACTGTTTTTT
.,.,TRBV15,TRBJ1-5,CATSSLVGNQPQHF,TGTGCCACCAGCTCCCTGGTAGGCAATCAGCCCCAGCATTTT
.,TRBD2,TRBV24-1,TRBJ2-1,CATSDFRDYHNEQFF,TGTGCCACCAGTGACTTCCGGGACTATCACAATGAGCAGTTCTTC
.,.,TRBV28,TRBJ1-2,CASSPNRVKNYGYTF,TGTGCCAGCAGTCCCAACAGGGTCAAGAACTATGGCTACACCTTC
.,TRBD1,TRBV11-2,TRBJ1-2,CASSASTGGYYGYTF,TGTGCCAGCAGCGCATCGACAGGGGGCTATTATGGCTACACCTTC
.,TRBD1,TRBV4-3,TRBJ1-2,CASSHQTGGYYGYTF,TGCGCCAGCAGCCACCAGACAGGGGGTTACTATGGCTACACCTTC
.,TRBD1,TRBV11-2,TRBJ1-1,CASSLVRGANTEAFF,TGTGCCAGCAGCTTAGTCAGGGGGGCGAACACTGAAGCTTTCTTT
.,TRBD2,TRBV5-1,TRBJ2-5,CASSLSSGRDETQYF,TGCGCCAGCAGCTTGTCAAGCGGGAGGGATGAGACCCAGTACTTC
.,.,TRBV29-1,TRBJ1-1,CSVDPSGGTEAFF,TGCAGCGTTGATCCCAGCGGGGGAACTGAAGCTTTCTTT
once,.,TRBV7-2,TRBJ1-1,CASSLNSRDTEAFF,TGTGCCAGCAGCTTAAACTCTCGAGACACTGAAGCTTTCTTT
.,.,TRBV5-8,TRBJ1-4,CASIKQGSNEKLFF,TGTGCCAGCATCAAACAGGGCTCTAATGAAAAACTGTTTTTT
.,TRBD1,TRBV27,TRBJ1-2,CASSLDRVGGGYTF,TGTGCCAGCAGTTTAGACAGGGTGGGGGGTGGCTACACCTTC
.,.,TRBV30,TRBJ2-1,CAWSGNSYNEQFF,TGTGCCTGGAGCGGAAACAGCTACAATGAGCAGTTCTTC
.,.,TRBV6-2/TRBV6-3,TRBJ1-1,CASSWGGTEAFF,TGTGCCAGCAGTTGGGGAGGCACTGAAGCTTTCTTT